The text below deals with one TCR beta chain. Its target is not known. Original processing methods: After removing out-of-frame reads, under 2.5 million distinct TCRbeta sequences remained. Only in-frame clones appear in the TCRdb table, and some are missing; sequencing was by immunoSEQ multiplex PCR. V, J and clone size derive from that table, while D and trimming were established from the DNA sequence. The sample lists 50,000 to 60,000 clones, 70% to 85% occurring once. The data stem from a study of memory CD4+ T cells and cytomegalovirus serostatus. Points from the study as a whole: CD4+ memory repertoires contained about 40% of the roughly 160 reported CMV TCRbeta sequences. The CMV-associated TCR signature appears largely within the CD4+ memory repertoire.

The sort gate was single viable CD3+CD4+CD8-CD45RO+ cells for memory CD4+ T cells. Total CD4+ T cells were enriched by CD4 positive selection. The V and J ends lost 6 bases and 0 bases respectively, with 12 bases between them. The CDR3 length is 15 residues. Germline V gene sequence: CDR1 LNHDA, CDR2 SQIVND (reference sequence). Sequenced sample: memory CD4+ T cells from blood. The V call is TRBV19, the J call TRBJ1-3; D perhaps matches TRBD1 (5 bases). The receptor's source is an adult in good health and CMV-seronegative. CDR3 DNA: TGTGCCAGTAGACTCGACAGATACTCTGGAAACACCATATATTTT. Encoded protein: CASRLDRYSGNTIYF.